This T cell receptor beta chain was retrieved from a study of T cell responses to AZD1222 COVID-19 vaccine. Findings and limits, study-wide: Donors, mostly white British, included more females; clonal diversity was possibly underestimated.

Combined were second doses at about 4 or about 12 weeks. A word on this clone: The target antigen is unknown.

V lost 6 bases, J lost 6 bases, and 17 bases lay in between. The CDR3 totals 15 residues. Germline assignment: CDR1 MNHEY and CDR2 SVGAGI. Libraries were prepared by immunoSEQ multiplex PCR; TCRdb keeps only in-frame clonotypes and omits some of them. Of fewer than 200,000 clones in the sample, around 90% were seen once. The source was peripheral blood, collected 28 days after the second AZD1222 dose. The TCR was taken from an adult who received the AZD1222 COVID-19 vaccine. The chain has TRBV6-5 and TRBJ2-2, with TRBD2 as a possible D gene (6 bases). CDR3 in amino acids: CASSLEGRQAGELFF. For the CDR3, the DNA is TGTGCCAGCAGCCTGGAGGGCAGGCAGGCCGGGGAGCTGTTTTTT.